One sample yielded the 6 T cell receptor beta chains listed below, sequenced in a study of early T cells in non-severe SARS-CoV-2 infection. TCRdb ran MiXCR on the 5' RACE reads and lists one entry per CDR3 protein. The table has around 50,000 distinct CDR3 sequences, roughly 12% seen once; the top ten hold around 3%. Sequenced material: whole blood. These receptors were collected from an adult who was a healthcare worker with PCR-confirmed SARS-CoV-2 infection or an uninfected control (not recorded which).

V and J are TRBV18 and TRBJ1-1; 7 bases fit TRBD1. This CDR3 is built from 15 residues. Germline V lookup: CDR1 KGHSH, CDR2 LQKENI. The ends lost 1 base at V and 0 bases at J; junction bases unmatched: 2. DNA for the CDR3: TGTGCCAGCTCACCACAGGGACAGTTGAACACTGAAGCTTTCTTT. It translates to CASSPQGQLNTEAFF.

This clonotype was counted many times. This chain joins TRBV28 and TRBJ1-1; D may be TRBD1 (5 bases). Germline V lookup: CDR1 MDHEN, CDR2 SYDVKM. Trimming removed 5 bases at V and 0 bases at J, with 16 bases between. CDR3 size: 16 residues. This chain's CDR3 is CASSPMGGIMNTEAFF. The CDR3 DNA reads TGTGCCAGCAGTCCGATGGGGGGAATCATGAACACTGAAGCTTTCTTT.

At least ten counts were recorded for this clonotype. The chain is built from TRBV20-1 and TRBJ2-5; 7 bases agree with TRBD2. Trimming at V came to 6 bases and at J to 5 bases, leaving 9 bases not matched to a gene. Germline CDR1 DFQATT, CDR2 SNEGSKA (reference sequence). The CDR3 has 13 amino acids. The CDR3 spells CSAEAGVLETQYF. The CDR3 coding sequence is TGCAGTGCAGAGGCGGGAGTACTGGAGACCCAGTACTTC.

This clonotype was counted at least ten times. The rearrangement links TRBV20-1 to TRBJ2-1, with 8 bases lining up with TRBD2. Germline V gene data show CDR1 as DFQATT and CDR2 as SNEGSKA (reference sequence). V trimming: 4 bases; J trimming: 7 bases; junction bases outside the gene matches: 12. The CDR3 length is 15 residues. The CDR3 loop is CSANKRESNRNEQFF. CDR3 DNA sequence: TGCAGTGCTAACAAGCGGGAGAGTAATAGAAATGAGCAGTTCTTC.

This clonotype was picked up many times. The chain recombines TRBV10-3 with TRBJ1-1; D gene unclear. The V end was cut by 0 bases, the J end by 4 bases, with 9 bases between. This CDR3 region has 14 residues. Germline-derived CDR1 and CDR2 are ENHRY and SYGVKD. CDR3: CAISESGMGTEAFF. Written as DNA, the CDR3 is TGTGCCATCAGTGAGTCGGGGATGGGCACTGAAGCTTTCTTT.

The chain joins TRBV21-1 to TRBJ1-2. TRBV21-1 is a known pseudogene. This CDR3 region has 15 residues. The CDR3 DNA follows: TGTGCCAGCAGCAAAATCGGGGTCTCGGACTATGGCTACACCTTC. The encoded protein is CASSKIGVSDYGYTF.